These 12 T cell receptor beta chains share one sample of origin, sequenced in a study of beta chain features in type 1 diabetes. General study results and limits: In all four CD4+ subsets, TCRB CDR3 length was significantly, moderately reduced in type 1 diabetes.

The isolated RNA, all of it, was reverse transcribed, so expressed TCRB transcripts were what got sequenced. Here immunoSEQ multiplex PCR was the method, and the copy in TCRdb shows in-frame clones only, minus some. Of hundreds of thousands of clones listed, approximately 14% are singletons. These TCRs' antigens remain unknown. What was sequenced was naive CD4+ T cells from blood. These receptors were obtained from a man aged 25-45 years with type 1 diabetes.

The chain carries TRBV19 and TRBJ2-3; 12 positions agree with TRBD2. Germline CDR1 reads LNHDA; CDR2 reads SQIVND (reference sequence). The CDR3 is 16 residues long. V shed 6 bases and J 5 bases; nucleotides not matched to a gene: 9. Here the CDR3 reads CASRTGLAGTRDTQYF. In nucleotides, the CDR3 is TGTGCCAGTAGAACCGGACTAGCGGGGACCAGAGATACGCAGTATTTT.

This sequence joins TRBV28 and TRBJ2-2; perhaps TRBD2 as D (7 bases). The ends were cut back, 9 bases at V and 2 bases at J, with 16 bases in the middle. The germline V gene has CDR1 MDHEN and CDR2 SYDVKM. The CDR3 spans 15 residues. This CDR3 reads CASQKAGHNTGELFF. CDR3 in DNA: TGTGCCAGTCAGAAAGCGGGACATAACACCGGGGAGCTGTTTTTT.

This clone has only a few counts. The rearrangement uses TRBV7-3 and TRBJ2-6, with 10 bases that match TRBD1. The CDR3 is made up of 17 amino acids. After removal of 5 bases from V and 2 bases from J, the junction contained 6 bases not matched to a gene. Germline V CDR1 and CDR2: SGHTA, FQGTGA. In DNA, the CDR3 is TGTGCCAGCAGCCTAAGACAGGGGGCTACTGGGGCCAACGTCCTGACTTTC. Protein: CASSLRQGATGANVLTF. Variable domain in full (rest from reference TRBV7-3 and TRBJ2-6): GAGVSQTPSNKVTEKGKYVELRCDPISGHTALYWYRQSLGQGPEFLIYFQGTGAADDSGLPNDRFFAVRPEGSVSTLKIQRTERGDSAVYLCASSLRQGATGANVLTFGAGSRLTVL.

The V gene is TRBV7-2, the J gene TRBJ2-7, with D possibly matching TRBD2 (7 bases). CDR1 SGHTA and CDR2 FQGNSA come from the germline V gene. V dropped 7 bases and J dropped 7 bases, with 23 bases sitting between them. The CDR3 length is 15 residues. The CDR3 nucleotides read TGTGCCAGCATGAGGGGGGGAGGCCGCTTTGAAGAGCAGTACTTC. Its protein is CASMRGGGRFEEQYF.

The sample holds a few counts of this clone. The V call is TRBV29-1, the J call TRBJ1-1; a possible D gene is TRBD1 (5 bases). This CDR3 region has 14 residues. CDR1 and CDR2 (germline): SQVTM, ANQGSEA. Trimming pared 7 bases from V and 1 base from J, leaving 16 bases between. The CDR3: CSGRPGHGNTEAFF. The CDR3 DNA follows: TGCAGCGGCCGCCCTGGACACGGGAACACTGAAGCTTTCTTT.

This chain links TRBV5-1 with TRBJ1-2, with 11 bases aligning to TRBD1. The germline CDR1 and CDR2 sequences are SGHRS and YFSETQ. The V and J ends lost 4 bases and 8 bases, in that order; junction bases with no gene match: 10. This CDR3 has 15 amino acids. CDR3 nucleotide sequence: TGCGCCAGCAGCGACTTCGGACAGGGGGCCTTGGGCTACACCTTC. Its translation: CASSDFGQGALGYTF.

The rearrangement links TRBV15 to TRBJ2-5; D is unresolved. Germline V gene data show CDR1 as LNHNV and CDR2 as YYDKDF (reference sequence). This CDR3 contains 15 residues. V lost 0 bases and J lost 2, with 10 bases in between. CDR3: CATSRDVGKQETQYF. In DNA, the CDR3 is TGTGCCACCAGCAGAGATGTGGGCAAGCAAGAGACCCAGTACTTC.

This clone was seen a handful of times. The rearrangement uses TRBV2 and TRBJ1-5; unclear D gene. CDR1 and CDR2 from the germline V gene are SNHLY and FYNNEI. V lost 6 bases to trimming and J lost 3 bases, with 12 bases between them. The CDR3 extends over 14 amino acids. CDR3 sequence reads: CASRAQEFNQPQHF. The CDR3 DNA follows: TGTGCCAGCAGGGCGCAGGAATTCAATCAGCCCCAGCATTTT.

The CDR3 loop is CASSFRTGGDIETQYF. As DNA, the CDR3 is TGCGCCAGCAGCTTCCGGACAGGGGGTGATATAGAGACCCAGTACTTC. The V call is TRBV5-1, the J call TRBJ2-5; 10 positions agree with TRBD1. V shed 2 bases, J shed 4 bases, and the junction held 8 bases outside the gene matches. CDR3 size: 16 residues. CDR1 and CDR2 (germline): SGHRS, YFSETQ.

The chain links TRBV25-1 to TRBJ2-7; possibly TRBD2 for D (6 bases). Germline CDR1 MGHDK, CDR2 SYGVNS. The CDR3 loop spans 13 amino acids. Trimming removed 2 bases from V and 7 bases from J, with 12 bases in between. The CDR3, as DNA: TGTGCCAGCAGTGAACAGGACGGGGGAGAGCAGTACTTC. Translating it yields CASSEQDGGEQYF.

The V gene is TRBV28, the J gene TRBJ1-2; D might be TRBD1 (5 bases). V lost 5 bases, J lost 2 bases, and 6 bases lay in between. The CDR3 is made up of 12 amino acids. Germline loops: CDR1 MDHEN, CDR2 SYDVKM. CDR3 region: CASSRGNYGYTF. Written as DNA, the CDR3 is TGTGCCAGCAGTCGGGGGAACTATGGCTACACCTTC.

This clone has just a few counts. The chain combines TRBV20-1 with TRBJ1-4; D gene ambiguous. Trimming stripped 6 bases from V and 11 bases from J, with 13 bases between. The CDR3 totals 11 residues. Germline CDR1 reads DFQATT; CDR2 reads SNEGSKA (reference sequence). This CDR3 reads CSAHSRWKLFF. CDR3 sequence (DNA): TGCAGTGCCCACTCCCGGTGGAAACTGTTTTTT.